This TCR beta chain was observed in a study of T cells in Graves' hyperthyroidism and ophthalmopathy. Authors of the study amplified TCR beta CDR3 regions from RNA transcripts. Initially, a first-round RT-PCR of the TCR CDR3 employed the HTBI primer set. Via MiXCR, TCRdb re-called the multiplex PCR reads, giving one row per CDR3 protein. Among about 280,000 distinct CDR3 sequences, less than 30% were seen once, and the ten largest hold about a quarter. V gave up 0 bases and J gave up 12 bases, with 18 bases separating them. The germline CDR1 and CDR2 sequences are MNHEY and SVGAGI. The CDR3 consists of 14 residues. Findings and caveats of the study: The model identified upcoming ophthalmopathy a median approximately 6.4 months ahead of onset.

As concerns this clonotype: Its cognate antigen is unknown.

The patients, who ranged from 18 to 65 in age, presented with newly diagnosed hyperthyroidism lasting under 2 months. The specimen sequenced was blood. The V gene is TRBV6-5, the J gene TRBJ2-7; D uncertain. The sequence was collected from a man aged 35 to 55 with Graves' hyperthyroidism that later progressed to Graves' ophthalmopathy. CDR3 region: CASSYSPDGPNAYF. Written as DNA, the CDR3 is TGTGCCAGCAGTTACTCTCCCGACGGCCCAAACGCGTACTTC.